Sequencing of this TCR beta chain was carried out in a study of cytomegalovirus exposure and HLA in healthy donors. The CDR3 totals 15 residues. CDR1 is SGHRS, CDR2 YFSETQ, per germline. V shed 4 bases, J shed 2 bases, and the junction held 6 bases outside the gene matches. Repertoires were generated with immunoSEQ multiplex PCR, while TCRdb's copy carries only in-frame clones and drops some. The sample yields roughly 120,000 clones, 89% seen once. V is TRBV5-1 and J is TRBJ2-5; 9 bases fit TRBD2. The TCR sequence derives from a woman under 30 in good health and CMV-seronegative. Sequencing used PBMCs. CDR3 DNA: TGCGCCAGCAGCCCAACTAGCGGGTTTCAAGAGACCCAGTACTTC. Translating gives CASSPTSGFQETQYF.